This TCR beta chain was captured in a study of blood T cells in healthy people across ages. Study summary: Per two T cells, about one barcoded beta molecule was captured through template switching.

With 1 base removed from V and 3 bases from J, the gap between germline ends came to 7 bases. This CDR3 has 13 amino acids. Germline CDR1 LGHNA, CDR2 YSLEER. Per-sample yields of isolated PBMCs were at least 6 million. The authors ran a second PCR of about 7 to 11 cycles using a sample-barcoded 5' primer and a J-beta primer mix. TCRdb processed the 5' RACE reads anew with MiXCR; each CDR3 protein has one entry. The data hold about 830,000 distinct CDR3 sequences, with 62% observed a single time. A note on this clonotype: Its target is unknown.

Overall study findings and caveats: Leaving the PBMCs unsorted stopped any conclusive comparison of naive versus antigen-experienced cells. In long-lived donors, naive CD4+ cell counts and diversity exceeded those of aged donors.

This TCR derives from a man aged 25-45 years in good health. The chain uses TRBV4-3 and TRBJ2-7; D not resolved. Input material: blood. The CDR3 sequence is CASSQGTHYEQYF. The DNA for the CDR3 is TGCGCCAGCAGCCAAGGCACACACTACGAGCAGTACTTC.